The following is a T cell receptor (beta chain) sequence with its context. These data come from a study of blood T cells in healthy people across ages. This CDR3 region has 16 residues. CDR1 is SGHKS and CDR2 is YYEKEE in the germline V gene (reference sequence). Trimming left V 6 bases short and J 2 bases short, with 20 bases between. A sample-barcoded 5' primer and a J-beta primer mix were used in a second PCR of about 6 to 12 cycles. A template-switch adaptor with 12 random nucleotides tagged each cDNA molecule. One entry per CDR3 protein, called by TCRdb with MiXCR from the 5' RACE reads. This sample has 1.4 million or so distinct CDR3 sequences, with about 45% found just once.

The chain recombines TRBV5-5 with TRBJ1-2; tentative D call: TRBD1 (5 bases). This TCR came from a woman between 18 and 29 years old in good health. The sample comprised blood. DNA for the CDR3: TGTGCCAGCACCTACCGCCGGGACGCGAAGAACTATGGCTACACCTTC. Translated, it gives CASTYRRDAKNYGYTF.